Each of the 28 T cell receptor beta chains below was sequenced from the same sample in a study of Tregs in tolerant kidney transplant recipients. FACS sorting followed a roughly six-day coculture of CFSE-labeled recipient PBMCs with irradiated graft donor PBMCs. These TCRs' antigens remain unknown. The table came from immunoSEQ multiplex PCR; TCRdb's copy has only in-frame clones and leaves some out. The data show thousands of clones, and the top ten clones hold roughly 5%. The material sequenced was CD8+ T cells from blood cultured with allogeneic cells, taken before the transplant. These receptors were taken from a human patient who received a combined kidney and bone marrow transplant.

This clone is classed as medium-sized by frequency. The DNA ends 3 residues before the CDR3 does, and the rest of the CDR3 is filled in from the germline J gene. V is TRBV19 and J is TRBJ1-1; tentatively, D is TRBD1 (5 bases). The CDR3 totals 13 residues. Germline V gene lookup returns CDR1 LNHDA and CDR2 SQIVND (reference sequence). V lost 7 bases and J 6 bases, leaving 15 bases between the germline ends. The CDR3 bases that were read are TGTGCCAGTACCCTAGGCGGGGGAGCTGAA. Protein sequence: CASTLGGGAE. The entire CDR3 is CASTLGGGAEAFF.

Remarks on this clone: The read terminates 3 residues before the CDR3 end, so the remaining end is supplied by the germline J gene. The rearrangement links TRBV20-1 to TRBJ2-1; D is perhaps TRBD1 (6 bases). This CDR3 region has 13 residues. The germline CDR1 and CDR2 sequences are DFQATT and SNEGSKA (reference sequence). V shed 5 bases and J shed 8 bases, with 16 bases lying between them. CDR3 DNA, as far as it was read: TGCAGTGCTTCTCAAGCAAACAGGGATGAG. Translated: CSASQANRDE. The entire CDR3 reads CSASQANRDEQFF.

Details on this clone: The CDR3 end falls 3 residues outside the read, so it is completed with the germline J gene. The chain recombines TRBV29-1 with TRBJ2-1; TRBD2 is a possible D gene (5 bases). This CDR3 has 14 amino acids. V lost 5 bases and J lost 0, with 11 bases in between. Looked up from germline, CDR1 is SQVTM and CDR2 is ANQGSEA. Partial CDR3 DNA: TGCAGCGTTTGGACTCTCGCCTCCTACAATGAG. Translation: CSVWTLASYNE. The CDR3 as a whole reads CSVWTLASYNEQFF.

This clone counts as medium-sized by frequency. The read stops 3 residues short of the end of the CDR3; the missing end is completed from the germline J gene. The rearrangement joins TRBV7-6 to TRBJ1-4; 8 nucleotides align to TRBD1. Losses at the gene ends were 3 bases for V and 5 bases for J; bases not matched to a gene: 8. There are 16 residues in the CDR3. The germline V gene encodes CDR1 SGHVS and CDR2 FNYEAQ. The CDR3 here is CASSLADRGSNEKLFF. CDR3 bases read: TGTGCCAGCAGCTTGGCCGACAGGGGCTCCAATGAAAAA.

Of note for this clone: The read is 3 residues too short to cover the CDR3 end, so that end is filled in from the germline J gene. The V and J genes are TRBV6-2 or TRBV6-3 and TRBJ1-1; no clear D. The CDR3 is made up of 16 amino acids. The V and J ends lost 2 bases and 0 bases respectively, with 13 bases between them. Germline V gene lookup returns CDR1 MNHEY and CDR2 SVGEGT. The DNA read from the CDR3 is TGTGCCAGCAGTTACGAGGCAGCGAACATGAACACTGAA. It specifies CASSYEAANMNTE. The complete CDR3 protein is CASSYEAANMNTEAFF.

This clone shows up as medium-sized by frequency. The covered CDR3 bases are TGCGCCAGCAGTCACACACCAAGCTACGAG. Its translation: CASSHTPSYE. The CDR3 as a whole reads CASSHTPSYEQYF. V and J are TRBV5-1 and TRBJ2-7; no clear D gene. The read ends 3 residues early relative to the CDR3; the germline J gene fills the gap. There are 13 residues in the CDR3. Trimming pared 5 bases from V and 3 bases from J, leaving 12 bases between. Germline CDR1 and CDR2: SGHRS and YFSETQ.

This clone is identified as medium-sized (0.01 to 0.1%) from frequency. Read coverage stops 3 residues before the CDR3 terminus; the germline J gene supplies the remainder. V is TRBV7-6 and J is TRBJ1-2, with D perhaps matching TRBD1 (5 bases). The V and J ends lost 0 bases and 3 bases respectively, with 14 bases between them. The CDR3 is made up of 16 amino acids. The germline gives CDR1 SGHVS, CDR2 FNYEAQ. This chain's CDR3 is CASSLAPERGDYGYTF. CDR3 bases read: TGTGCCAGCAGCTTAGCCCCGGAAAGGGGAGACTATGGC.

CDR3 in amino acids: CSARSWTSGAQETQYF. The CDR3 bases that were read are TGCAGTGCTAGAAGTTGGACTAGCGGGGCCCAAGAGACC. This sequence joins TRBV20-1 and TRBJ2-5; 12 bases align to TRBD2. The CDR3 end falls 3 residues outside the read, so it is completed with the germline J gene. This CDR3 has 16 residues. With V trimmed by 2 bases and J by 1 base, 5 bases remained unmatched. Germline CDR1 and CDR2: DFQATT and SNEGSKA (reference sequence).

Turning to this clone: The germline gene is not matched at one end of the junction; a read error may be the cause. The read gets to within 3 residues of the CDR3 end, and the germline J gene fills in the rest. The gene calls are TRBV7-9 and TRBJ2-7, with TRBD2 matching 7 bases. The CDR3 runs 12 residues. The V gene's germline CDR1 is SEHNR and CDR2 FQNEAQ (reference sequence). CDR3 bases read: TGTTCCAGCAGCTCGGGGGGAAACGAG. Translating it yields CSSSSGGNE. The entire CDR3 protein is CSSSSGGNEQYF.

This clone shows up as medium-sized by frequency. The read terminates 3 residues ahead of where the CDR3 ends, so the germline J gene completes it. This chain connects TRBV29-1 to TRBJ1-2, with TRBD1 as a possible D gene (5 bases). CDR1 and CDR2 from the germline V gene are SQVTM and ANQGSEA. The V gene lost 7 bases and the J gene lost 4 bases, with 19 bases spanning the gap. The CDR3 is made up of 14 amino acids. CDR3 protein: CSASGEAYFYGYTF. The sequenced CDR3 bases are TGCAGCGCCTCGGGGGAGGCGTACTTCTATGGC.

Comments on this clone: The CDR3 end falls 3 residues outside the read, so it is completed with the germline J gene. This chain links TRBV12-3 or TRBV12-4 with TRBJ1-4, with TRBD1 matching over 7 bases. The V and J ends lost 7 bases and 5 bases, in that order; junction bases with no gene match: 10. The length of the CDR3 is 15 residues. Here the CDR3 reads CASTSPGQPNEKLFF. The CDR3 DNA, read in part, is TGTGCCAGCACCTCACCGGGACAGCCAAATGAAAAA.

According to its frequency, this clone is medium-sized (0.01 to 0.1%). Read sequence stops 3 residues before the CDR3 end, and the germline J gene provides the missing end. This chain links TRBV2 with TRBJ2-7, with 11 bases that match TRBD2. Germline-derived CDR1 and CDR2 are SNHLY and FYNNEI. The ends lost 6 bases at V and 2 bases at J; junction bases unmatched: 9. The CDR3 runs to 16 residues. Incomplete CDR3 DNA: TGTGCCAGCAGGGGCGGGACTAGCGGACTTACCTACGAG. Its protein product is CASRGGTSGLTYE. The whole CDR3 sequence is CASRGGTSGLTYEQYF.

Of note for this clone: The read terminates 3 residues before the CDR3 end, so the remaining end is supplied by the germline J gene. The chain carries TRBV29-1 and TRBJ2-7, with 7 positions matching TRBD1. The CDR3 totals 15 residues. Unmatched junction bases numbered 7, after V lost 0 bases and J lost 2 bases. Germline V lookup: CDR1 SQVTM, CDR2 ANQGSEA. The covered CDR3 bases are TGCAGCGTTGAAGATCAGTGGCAGGGGGCCTACGAG. Its protein product is CSVEDQWQGAYE. The CDR3 in its entirety is CSVEDQWQGAYEQYF.

This clone ranks as medium-sized in terms of frequency. The CDR3 end lies 3 residues beyond the end of the read and is filled in from the germline J gene. V is TRBV7-9 and J is TRBJ1-2; no firm D call. Per germline, CDR1 SEHNR and CDR2 FQNEAQ (reference sequence). V was clipped by 7 bases and J by 2 bases, with 8 bases between them. The CDR3 length is 12 residues. The CDR3 loop reads CASMVGNYGYTF. CDR3 DNA (partial): TGTGCCAGCATGGTGGGCAACTATGGC.

In terms of frequency, this clone is medium-sized. The read finishes 3 residues shy of the CDR3 end, and the germline J gene is used to complete it. The V call is TRBV12-3 or TRBV12-4, the J call TRBJ1-2; D is undetermined. The V end lost 3 bases, the J end lost 2 bases, and 7 bases lay between the germline ends. This CDR3 has 13 residues. The sequenced part of the CDR3 DNA is TGTGCCAGCAGTTTGGGCGAGAACTATGGC. Its translation is CASSLGENYG. The CDR3 as a whole reads CASSLGENYGYTF.

CDR3 amino acids: CASSLVGNEQFF. The CDR3 DNA, read in part, is TGTGCCAGCAGCTTGGTAGGGAATGAG. The V gene is TRBV7-9, the J gene TRBJ2-1; no definite D call. Coverage ceases 3 residues before the CDR3 finishes, and the germline J gene fills in the end. Trimming shortened V by 3 bases and J by 7 bases, and 7 bases separated the two germline ends. Germline V CDR1 and CDR2: SEHNR, FQNEAQ (reference sequence). The CDR3 sequence is 12 residues long.

On this clone: The observed sequence ends 3 residues before the CDR3 terminus, with the missing tail filled in from the germline J gene. The J gene is TRBJ2-7, the V gene TRBV20-1; 8 bases agree with TRBD1. V was clipped by 0 bases and J by 0 bases; unmatched bases: 4. Germline values: CDR1 DFQATT, CDR2 SNEGSKA (reference sequence). The CDR3 covers 15 residues. CDR3 protein: CSARDLRGHSYEQYF. CDR3 DNA, as far as it was read: TGCAGTGCTAGAGATCTCAGGGGGCACTCCTACGAG.

Its frequency marks this clone as medium-sized. Sequencing ends 3 residues short of the CDR3 end; the germline J gene provides the rest. The chain employs TRBV7-9 and TRBJ2-7, with D perhaps matching TRBD2 (6 bases). The germline CDR1 and CDR2 sequences are SEHNR and FQNEAQ (reference sequence). The CDR3 is 15 amino acids. V shed 2 bases and J shed 1 base, with 12 bases lying between them. CDR3 sequence reads: CASSLIGGQSYEQYF. The covered CDR3 bases are TGTGCCAGCAGCTTAATAGGAGGGCAGTCCTACGAG. Full variable domain (remainder filled in from reference TRBV7-9 and TRBJ2-7): DTGVSQNPRHKITKRGQNVTFRCDPISEHNRLYWYRQTLGQGPEFLTYFQNEAQLEKSRLLSDRFSAERPKGSFSTLEIQRTEQGDSAMYLCASSLIGGQSYEQYFGPGTRLTVT.

Comments on this clone: The CDR3 end falls 3 residues outside the read, so it is completed with the germline J gene. The chain is built from TRBV6-1 and TRBJ1-1; no clear D. The germline V gene has CDR1 MNHNS and CDR2 SASEGT. The CDR3 totals 14 residues. The covered CDR3 bases are TGTGCCAGCAGTGACGGCGACGGGTACAATGAG. It specifies CASSDGDGYNE. The whole CDR3 sequence is CASSDGDGYNEAFF.

About this clone: Read data end 3 residues before the CDR3 end; the end is taken from the germline J gene. This chain connects TRBV5-5 to TRBJ1-1; D is unclear. The CDR3 spans 12 residues. Trimming took 0 bases from V and 2 from J, leaving 2 bases between them. Germline V gives CDR1 SGHKS, CDR2 YYEKEE (reference sequence). The part of the CDR3 DNA that was read is TGTGCCAGCAGCTTGGTAAACACTGAA. It yields the protein CASSLVNTE. The entire CDR3 protein is CASSLVNTEAFF.

Points on this clone: The CDR3 is cut off 3 residues early in the read; its end comes from the germline J gene. The chain carries TRBV12-3 or TRBV12-4 and TRBJ2-5, with TRBD2 identical over 8 bases. Unmatched junction bases numbered 9, after V lost 5 bases and J lost 7 bases. The length of the CDR3 is 14 residues. Here the CDR3 reads CASSPGGVLATQYF. CDR3 bases read: TGTGCCAGCAGTCCCGGGGGGGTCCTGGCGACC.

Details on this clone: Coverage ceases 3 residues before the CDR3 finishes, and the germline J gene fills in the end. The V gene is TRBV27, the J gene TRBJ2-1; D may be TRBD1 (5 bases). Trimming stripped 6 bases from V and 0 bases from J, with 9 bases between. CDR1 MNHEY and CDR2 SMNVEV come from the germline V gene (reference sequence). The CDR3 extends over 14 amino acids. CDR3 sequence: CASRTESSYNEQFF. The part of the CDR3 DNA that was read is TGTGCCAGCAGGACAGAAAGCTCCTACAATGAG.

Judged by frequency, this clone is medium-sized. The read is 3 residues too short to cover the CDR3 end, so that end is filled in from the germline J gene. The rearrangement joins TRBV7-2 to TRBJ2-5; TRBD1 might be the D (6 bases). The CDR3 runs 15 residues. Germline lookup yields CDR1 SGHTA and CDR2 FQGNSA. V shed 7 bases and J shed 5 bases, with 20 bases lying between them. The part of the CDR3 DNA that was read is TGTGCCAGCAATCCTTTCCAGGGGTCGGCGGAGACC. It encodes CASNPFQGSAET. The entire CDR3 protein reads CASNPFQGSAETQYF. The full variable domain, completed using reference TRBV7-2 and TRBJ2-5, is GAGVSQSPSNKVTEKGKDVELRCDPISGHTALYWYRQSLGQGLEFLIYFQGNSAPDKSGLPSDRFSAERTGGSVSTLTIQRTQQEDSAVYLCASNPFQGSAETQYFGPGTRLLVL.

This clone registers medium-sized by frequency. Read data end 3 residues before the CDR3 end; the end is taken from the germline J gene. The chain carries TRBV5-1 and TRBJ2-2; possible D gene TRBD2, 5 bases. With 5 bases removed from V and 3 bases from J, the gap between germline ends came to 11 bases. The CDR3 runs to 14 residues. CDR1 is SGHRS, CDR2 YFSETQ, per germline. The DNA read from the CDR3 is TGCGCCAGCAGTTCGAAGCGGTACACCGGGGAG. Amino acids: CASSSKRYTGE. The CDR3 reads in full as CASSSKRYTGELFF.

The sequenced part of the CDR3 DNA is TGTGCCAGCAGCCGACAGGGATCCTACGAG. Its protein is CASSRQGSYE. The full CDR3 sequence reads CASSRQGSYEQYF. The chain carries TRBV7-6 and TRBJ2-7; 7 bases are shared with TRBD1. Read sequence stops 3 residues before the CDR3 end, and the germline J gene provides the missing end. After removal of 5 bases from V and 1 base from J, the junction contained 2 bases not matched to a gene. Germline CDR1 SGHVS, CDR2 FNYEAQ. The CDR3 spans 13 residues. Drawing the rest from reference TRBV7-6 and TRBJ2-7, the complete variable domain is GAGVSQSPRYKVTKRGQDVALRCDPISGHVSLYWYRQALGQGPEFLTYFNYEAQQDKSGLPNDRFSAERPEGSISTLTIQRTEQRDSAMYRCASSRQGSYEQYFGPGTRLTVT.

For this clone: The CDR3 is cut off 3 residues early in the read; its end comes from the germline J gene. The V call is TRBV7-9, the J call TRBJ2-7, with D perhaps matching TRBD1 (5 bases). CDR1 and CDR2 from the germline V gene are SEHNR and FQNEAQ (reference sequence). This CDR3 comprises 15 residues. Trimming cost V 5 bases and J 2 bases, with 16 bases left between them. The CDR3 DNA, read in part, is TGTGCCAGCAGCCCAACGACAGTGGACCCCTACGAG. Its translation is CASSPTTVDPYE. Given in full, the CDR3 is CASSPTTVDPYEQYF.

This clone is called medium-sized based on its frequency. The CDR3 end is not reached by the read, which stops 3 residues before it; the germline J gene fills it in. The chain is built from TRBV4-2 and TRBJ2-6, with TRBD1 matching over 7 bases. Unmatched junction bases numbered 12, after V lost 3 bases and J lost 4 bases. This CDR3 comprises 18 residues. The germline gives CDR1 LGHNA, CDR2 YNFKEQ. The DNA read from the CDR3 is TGTGCCAGCAGCCACCTCGGACAGGTATTAGCGGGGGCCAACGTC. Amino acids: CASSHLGQVLAGANV. The full CDR3 sequence reads CASSHLGQVLAGANVLTF.

In the case of this clone: The CDR3 goes on 3 residues after the read ends, and that part is filled in from the germline J gene. The chain has TRBV5-4 and TRBJ2-7; D possibly corresponds to TRBD2 (5 bases). V shed 4 bases and J shed 1 base, with 9 bases lying between them. Germline CDR1 SGHNT, CDR2 YYREEE (reference sequence). The CDR3 extends over 13 amino acids. CDR3 bases read: TGTGCCAGCAGCACGGACTTTTCCTACGAG. As protein: CASSTDFSYE. The full CDR3 protein is CASSTDFSYEQYF.